The clone carrying this T cell receptor beta chain was found many times. Its antigen is as yet unknown. The sample belongs to a study of liver allograft versus peripheral blood T cells. About the research overall: Intrahepatic T cell receptor repertoires from transplanted livers were compared against repertoires in recipients' peripheral blood. Whole-study results and caveats: Intragraft T cell receptor repertoires of liver allografts were reported to differ from peripheral blood repertoires.

One entry per CDR3 protein, called by TCRdb with MiXCR from the reads. This sample yields about 10,000 distinct CDR3 sequences, of which 19% are seen a single time; about 1.7% belongs to the top ten. The TCR comes from a human patient who had a liver transplant. The graft donor may account for some of the T cells.

CDR3 amino acids: CASSYLGGGYTF. The CDR3 DNA reads TGTGCCAGCAGCTACCTGGGGGGGGGCTACACCTTC. The chain is built from TRBV7-9 and TRBJ1-2; tentative D call: TRBD1 (5 bases). CDR1 SEHNR and CDR2 FQNEAQ come from the germline V gene (reference sequence). Trimming shortened V by 4 bases and J by 8 bases, and 11 bases separated the two germline ends. This CDR3 has 12 residues.